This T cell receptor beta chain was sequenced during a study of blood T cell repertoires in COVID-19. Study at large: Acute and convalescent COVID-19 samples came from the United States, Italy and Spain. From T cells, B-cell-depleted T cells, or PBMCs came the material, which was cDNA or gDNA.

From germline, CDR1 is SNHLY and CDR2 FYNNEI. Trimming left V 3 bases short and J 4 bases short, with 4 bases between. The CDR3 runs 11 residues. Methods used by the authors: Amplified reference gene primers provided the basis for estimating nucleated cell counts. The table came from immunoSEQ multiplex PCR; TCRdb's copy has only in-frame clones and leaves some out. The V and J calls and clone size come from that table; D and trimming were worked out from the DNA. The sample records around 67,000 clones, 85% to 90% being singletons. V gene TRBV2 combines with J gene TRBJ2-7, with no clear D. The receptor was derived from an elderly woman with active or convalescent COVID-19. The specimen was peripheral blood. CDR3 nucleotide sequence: TGTGCCAGCAGTGACGGTTACGAGCAGTACTTC. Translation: CASSDGYEQYF.